Listed here are 21 T cell receptor beta chains from one sample, sequenced in a study of cytomegalovirus exposure and HLA in healthy donors. The PCR was carried out with 60 Vbeta primers and 13 Jbeta primers. The protocol was immunoSEQ multiplex PCR, while the TCRdb copy is restricted to in-frame clones and leaves out a portion. The sample shows approximately 180,000 clones, around 78% of them seen only once. Sequencing was done on a sample of PBMCs. The receptors shown here come from a woman aged 45-60 years in good health and CMV-seropositive.

The chain recombines TRBV6-4 with TRBJ2-1; 12 nucleotides line up with TRBD2. The CDR3 runs 18 residues. Germline V lookup: CDR1 MRHNA, CDR2 SNTAGT. The junction had 15 bases not matched to a gene; V was cut back by 5 bases and J by 7 bases. CDR3 bases: TGTGCCAGCAGTCGGAAGTCTAGCGGGGGGGTTAAAGGGAATGAGCAGTTCTTC. Translated: CASSRKSSGGVKGNEQFF.

This sequence joins TRBV29-1 and TRBJ1-1, with a tentative D call TRBD1 (5 bases). The CDR3 has 12 amino acids. Germline-derived CDR1 and CDR2 are SQVTM and ANQGSEA. V dropped 0 bases and J dropped 11 bases, with 13 bases sitting between them. This CDR3 is CSVEDLRGTAFF. The CDR3 bases are TGCAGCGTTGAAGATCTGCGGGGGACGGCTTTCTTT.

The chain links TRBV7-3 to TRBJ1-5; D ambiguous. CDR3 length: 13 residues. Germline V gene lookup returns CDR1 SGHTA and CDR2 FQGTGA. Deletions cut 3 bases from V and 4 bases from J, with 7 bases between. CDR3 sequence (DNA): TGTGCCAGCAGCTTCAGTCGTAATCAGCCCCAGCATTTT. This encodes CASSFSRNQPQHF.

This chain links TRBV29-1 with TRBJ1-4, with 7 bases fitting TRBD1. This CDR3 region has 11 residues. CDR1 SQVTM and CDR2 ANQGSEA come from the germline V gene. CDR3 loop: CGTVSNEKLFF. CDR3 coding DNA: TGCGGGACAGTGAGTAATGAAAAACTGTTTTTT.

This clone was observed a few times. CDR3 sequence: CASSERYAGFNYGYTF. As DNA, the CDR3 is TGTGCCAGCAGTGAGCGGTATGCAGGGTTCAACTATGGCTACACCTTC. The chain employs TRBV2 and TRBJ1-2; a possible D gene is TRBD1 (5 bases). The CDR3 runs 16 residues. V shed 3 bases and J shed 2 bases, with 16 bases lying between them. The germline gives CDR1 SNHLY, CDR2 FYNNEI.

The chain joins TRBV7-3 to TRBJ1-2; 8 nucleotides line up with TRBD1. Germline assignment: CDR1 SGHTA and CDR2 FQGTGA. J gave up 7 bases and V 5 bases, and 6 bases lay outside the gene matches. The CDR3 has 13 amino acids. CDR3 DNA: TGTGCCAGCAGCCCAGGACAGGGCTTTGGCTACACCTTC. Residues: CASSPGQGFGYTF.

The chain carries TRBV6-1 and TRBJ2-5; TRBD2 matches at 8 bases. Gene TRBJ2-7 matches the end of the DNA better, so the J call may be wrong. The CDR3 runs 14 residues. Germline V gene lookup returns CDR1 MNHNS and CDR2 SASEGT. Here the CDR3 DNA reads TGTGCCAGCAGTGCGGGGGGACTAGTAGGCGAGCAGTACTTC. This encodes CASSAGGLVGEQYF.

This chain connects TRBV7-9 to TRBJ2-2; D is perhaps TRBD2 (5 bases). V lost 3 bases and J lost 6, with 11 bases in between. Germline CDR1 and CDR2: SEHNR and FQNEAQ (reference sequence). The CDR3 has 14 residues. The CDR3 sequence: CASSFRGISGELFF. CDR3 sequence (DNA): TGTGCCAGCAGCTTCAGAGGGATCTCCGGGGAGCTGTTTTTT.

The rearrangement links TRBV9 to TRBJ1-6, with D unclear. There are 14 residues in the CDR3. Germline V CDR1 and CDR2: SGDLS, YYNGEE. With 2 bases removed from V and 5 bases from J, the gap between germline ends came to 8 bases. The CDR3 DNA follows: TGTGCCAGCAGCGTCGCCGGGAATAATTCACCCCTCCACTTT. Its translation: CASSVAGNNSPLHF.

This chain uses TRBV4-1 with TRBJ1-2; possible D gene TRBD1, 6 bases. The germline CDR1 and CDR2 sequences are MGHRA and YSYEKL. The ends were cut back, 4 bases at V and 0 bases at J, with 18 bases in the middle. This CDR3 is built from 17 residues. CDR3 amino acids: CASSLTFSGAANYGYTF. In DNA, the CDR3 is TGCGCCAGCAGCCTCACCTTCTCAGGGGCAGCTAACTATGGCTACACCTTC.

This clone has only one observation. The chain uses TRBV5-6 and TRBJ1-1; D is ambiguous. V gave up 8 bases and J gave up 1 base, with 15 bases separating them. CDR1 SGHDT and CDR2 YYEEEE come from the germline V gene. CDR3 length equals 14 residues. Here the CDR3 reads CASSGEGENTEAFF. CDR3 bases: TGTGCCAGTTCTGGTGAGGGTGAGAACACTGAAGCTTTCTTT.

This chain connects TRBV5-6 to TRBJ2-5; D unresolved. The J call is uncertain, as TRBJ2-7 better fits the DNA end. Germline V CDR1 and CDR2: SGHDT, YYEEEE. The CDR3 length is 15 residues. The CDR3 nucleotides read TGTGCCAGCAGCTTGCGGCAGGCCTACTCCTACGAGCAGTACTTC. This encodes CASSLRQAYSYEQYF.

This clone appeared a single time. The J gene is TRBJ1-1, the V gene TRBV30, with TRBD1 identical over 7 bases. CDR1 and CDR2 from the germline V gene are GTSNPN and SVGIG (reference sequence). This CDR3 has 13 amino acids. V gave up 2 bases and J gave up 6 bases; unmatched junction bases: 6. In DNA form, the CDR3 reads TGTGCCTGGAGTCCTTTAACAGGGGCTGAAGCTTTCTTT. Translated, it gives CAWSPLTGAEAFF.

As for this clone: One end of the junction fails to match germline, which may point to a read error. The chain couples TRBV7-2 to TRBJ1-2; possible D gene TRBD1, 6 bases. This CDR3 has 12 residues. Germline CDR1 SGHTA, CDR2 FQGNSA. CDR3 in DNA: TGTGCCAGCAGCGCACCGGGACATCTTCCCTCCTTC. This sequence encodes CASSAPGHLPSF.

This clone showed up just a few times. The V and J genes are TRBV6-5 and TRBJ1-2; 8 nucleotides agree with TRBD1. V shed 9 bases and J 2 bases; nucleotides not matched to a gene: 8. This CDR3 is 14 amino acids long. From germline, CDR1 is MNHEY and CDR2 SVGAGI. Written as DNA, the CDR3 is TGTGCCAGTACTTCAGGGGGCAGGAACTATGGCTACACCTTC. Encoded protein: CASTSGGRNYGYTF.

The chain combines TRBV2 with TRBJ2-7, with D possibly matching TRBD2 (5 bases). Between the trimmed V and J ends, which lost 11 bases and 4 bases, there was a span of 9 bases. Germline V gives CDR1 SNHLY, CDR2 FYNNEI. CDR3 length equals 10 residues. CDR3 in DNA: TGTGCCGTTGGGGAGTACGAGCAGTACTTC. Amino acid sequence: CAVGEYEQYF.

This clone was detected a few times. The gene calls are TRBV5-1 and TRBJ1-1; 7 bases agree with TRBD1. The CDR3 loop spans 15 amino acids. CDR1 and CDR2 (germline): SGHRS, YFSETQ. Trimming removed 4 bases from V and 2 bases from J; junction bases left unmatched: 8. The CDR3 bases are TGCGCCAGCAGCCTTCCGGGACAGAGAAACACTGAAGCTTTCTTT. Translation: CASSLPGQRNTEAFF. The whole variable domain, remainder taken from reference TRBV5-1 and TRBJ1-1, is KAGVTQTPRYLIKTRGQQVTLSCSPISGHRSVSWYQQTPGQGLQFLFEYFSETQRNKGNFPGRFSGRQFSNSRSEMNVSTLELGDSALYLCASSLPGQRNTEAFFGQGTRLTVV.

The chain's CDR3 is CASSEALRGDQPQHF. In DNA, the CDR3 is TGTGCCAGCAGTGAAGCGCTTCGGGGGGATCAGCCCCAGCATTTT. The genes are TRBV2 and TRBJ1-5; the D gene is possibly TRBD1 (5 bases). V was pared by 0 bases and J by 5 bases, with 11 bases between. From germline, CDR1 is SNHLY and CDR2 FYNNEI. CDR3 length: 15 amino acids. The full variable domain, rest sourced from reference TRBV2 and TRBJ1-5, is EPEVTQTPSHQVTQMGQEVILRCVPISNHLYFYWYRQILGQKVEFLVSFYNNEISEKSEIFDDQFSVERPDGSNFTLKIRSTKLEDSAMYFCASSEALRGDQPQHFGDGTRLSIL.

The V and J genes are TRBV5-1 and TRBJ2-5; 9 nucleotides align to TRBD1. V was pared by 4 bases and J by 5 bases, with 6 bases of the junction left unmatched. The length of the CDR3 is 14 residues. From germline, CDR1 is SGHRS and CDR2 YFSETQ. The CDR3 region has the DNA TGCGCCAGCAGCGCGGACAGGGGTAGGGAGACCCAGTACTTC. Translation: CASSADRGRETQYF.

A few counts support this clone. The chain links TRBV5-1 to TRBJ2-3, with no clear D. CDR3 size: 15 residues. Germline V gene sequence: CDR1 SGHRS, CDR2 YFSETQ. Trimming pared 0 bases from V and 1 base from J, leaving 9 bases between. CDR3 region: CASSLDSPGTDTQYF. Here the CDR3 DNA reads TGCGCCAGCAGCTTGGATAGTCCGGGCACAGATACGCAGTATTTT.

The chain uses TRBV12-5 and TRBJ2-5; unclear D gene. CDR1 is LGHNT and CDR2 is FRNRAP in the germline V gene. The CDR3 covers 13 residues. V lost 6 bases and J lost 4, with 12 bases in between. The CDR3 spells CASGPGPRETQYF. CDR3 sequence (DNA): TGTGCTAGTGGCCCTGGCCCCCGAGAGACCCAGTACTTC. The full variable domain, its missing parts supplied by reference TRBV12-5 and TRBJ2-5, is DARVTQTPRHKVTEMGQEVTMRCQPILGHNTVFWYRQTMMQGLELLAYFRNRAPLDDSGMPKDRFSAEMPDATLATLKIQPSEPRDSAVYFCASGPGPRETQYFGPGTRLLVL.